The text below deals with one TCR beta chain. Its antigen is undetermined. These data originate in a study of PD-1 blockade in classical Hodgkin lymphoma. Time point: cycle 4 day 1 (C4D1), after less than 7 weeks of nivolumab. Each patient relapsed following autologous stem cell transplantation, and prior brentuximab vedotin exposure differed. Each best response was a complete response, a partial response or progressive disease. Findings of the study overall: Lower baseline TCR diversity marked trial partial responders and progressors.

Profiled with immunoSEQ multiplex PCR; TCRdb holds only in-frame clones, not every one. The sample gives roughly 21,000 clones, 75% to 90% of which show up once; about an eighth is in the top ten. V lost 5 bases, J lost 1 base, and 8 bases stayed unmatched. This CDR3 has 15 residues. Germline CDR1 reads GTSNPN; CDR2 reads SVGIG (reference sequence). This clonotype was obtained from a human donor with classical Hodgkin lymphoma. The V gene is TRBV30, the J gene TRBJ2-3, with 8 nucleotides matching TRBD2. The starting material was peripheral blood mononuclear cells (PBMCs), obtained before the fourth cycle of nivolumab. CDR3 amino acids: CAWRPLAERTDTQYF. The CDR3 DNA is TGTGCCTGGCGCCCACTAGCGGAGCGCACAGATACGCAGTATTTT.